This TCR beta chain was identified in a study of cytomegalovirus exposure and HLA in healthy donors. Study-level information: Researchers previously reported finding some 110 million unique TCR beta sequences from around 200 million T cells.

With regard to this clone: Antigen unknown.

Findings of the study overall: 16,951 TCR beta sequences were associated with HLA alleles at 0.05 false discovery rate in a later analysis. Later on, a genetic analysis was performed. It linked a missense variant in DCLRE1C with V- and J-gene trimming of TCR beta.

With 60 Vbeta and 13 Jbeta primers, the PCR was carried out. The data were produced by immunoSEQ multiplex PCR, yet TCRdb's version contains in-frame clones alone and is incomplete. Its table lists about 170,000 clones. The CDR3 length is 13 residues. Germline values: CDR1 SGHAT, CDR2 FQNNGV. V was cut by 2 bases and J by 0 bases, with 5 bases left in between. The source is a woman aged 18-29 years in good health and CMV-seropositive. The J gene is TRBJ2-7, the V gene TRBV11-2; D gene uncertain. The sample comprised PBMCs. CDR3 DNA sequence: TGTGCCAGCAGCTTATCGAGCTCCTACGAGCAGTACTTC. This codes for CASSLSSSYEQYF.